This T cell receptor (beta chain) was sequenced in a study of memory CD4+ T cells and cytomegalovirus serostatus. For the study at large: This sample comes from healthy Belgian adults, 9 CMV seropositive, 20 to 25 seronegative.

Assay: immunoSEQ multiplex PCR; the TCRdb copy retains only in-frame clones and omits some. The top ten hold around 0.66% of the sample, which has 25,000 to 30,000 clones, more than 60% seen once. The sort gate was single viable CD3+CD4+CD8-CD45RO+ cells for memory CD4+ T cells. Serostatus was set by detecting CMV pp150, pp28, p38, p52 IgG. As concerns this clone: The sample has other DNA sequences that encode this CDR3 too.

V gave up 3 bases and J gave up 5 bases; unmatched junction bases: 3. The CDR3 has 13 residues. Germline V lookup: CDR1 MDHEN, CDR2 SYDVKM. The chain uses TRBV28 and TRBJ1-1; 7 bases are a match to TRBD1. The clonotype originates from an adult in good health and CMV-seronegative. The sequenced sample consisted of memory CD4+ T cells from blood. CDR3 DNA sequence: TGTGCCAGCAGTTTGACCAGGGGGACTGAAGCTTTCTTT. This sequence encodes CASSLTRGTEAFF.